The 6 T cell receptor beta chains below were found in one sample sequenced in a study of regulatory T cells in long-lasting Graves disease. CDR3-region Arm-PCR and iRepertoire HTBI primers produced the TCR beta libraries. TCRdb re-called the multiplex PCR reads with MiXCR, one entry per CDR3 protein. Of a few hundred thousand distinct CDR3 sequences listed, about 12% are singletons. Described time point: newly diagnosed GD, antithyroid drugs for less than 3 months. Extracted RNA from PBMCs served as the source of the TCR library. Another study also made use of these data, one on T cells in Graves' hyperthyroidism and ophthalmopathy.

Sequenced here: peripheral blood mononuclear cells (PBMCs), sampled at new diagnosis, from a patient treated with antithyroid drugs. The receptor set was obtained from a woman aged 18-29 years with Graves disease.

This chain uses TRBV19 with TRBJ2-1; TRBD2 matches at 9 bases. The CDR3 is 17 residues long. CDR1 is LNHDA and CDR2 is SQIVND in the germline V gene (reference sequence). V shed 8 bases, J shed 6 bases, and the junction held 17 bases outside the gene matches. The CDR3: CASLASLLLAGVNEQFF. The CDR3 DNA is TGTGCCAGTCTGGCGTCTCTCCTCTTAGCGGGAGTCAATGAGCAGTTCTTC. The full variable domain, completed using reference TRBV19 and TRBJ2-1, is DGGITQSPKYLFRKEGQNVTLSCEQNLNHDAMYWYRQDPGQGLRLIYYSQIVNDFQKGDIAEGYSVSREKKESFPLTVTSAQKNPTAFYLCASLASLLLAGVNEQFFGPGTRLTVL.

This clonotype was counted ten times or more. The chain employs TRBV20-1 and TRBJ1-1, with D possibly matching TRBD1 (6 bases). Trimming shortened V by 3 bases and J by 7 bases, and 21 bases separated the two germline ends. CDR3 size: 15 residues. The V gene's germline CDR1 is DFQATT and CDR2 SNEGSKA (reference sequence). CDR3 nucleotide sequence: TGCAGTGCTAGTCCCTTGGGCAGGGGCGCGATTGAAGCTTTCTTT. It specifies CSASPLGRGAIEAFF.

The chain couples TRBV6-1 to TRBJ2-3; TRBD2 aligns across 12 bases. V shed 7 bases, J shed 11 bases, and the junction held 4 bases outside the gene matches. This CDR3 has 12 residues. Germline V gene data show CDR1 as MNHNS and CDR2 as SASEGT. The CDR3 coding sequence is TGTGCCAGCACCTCGACTAGCGGGGGGCAGTATTTT. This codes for CASTSTSGGQYF.

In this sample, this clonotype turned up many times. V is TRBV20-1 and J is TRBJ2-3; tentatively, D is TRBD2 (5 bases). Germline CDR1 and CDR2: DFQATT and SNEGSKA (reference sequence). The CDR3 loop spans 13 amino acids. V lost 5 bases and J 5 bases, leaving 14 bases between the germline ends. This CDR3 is CSAPERGEDTQYF. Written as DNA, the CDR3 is TGCAGTGCTCCCGAACGGGGTGAAGATACGCAGTATTTT.

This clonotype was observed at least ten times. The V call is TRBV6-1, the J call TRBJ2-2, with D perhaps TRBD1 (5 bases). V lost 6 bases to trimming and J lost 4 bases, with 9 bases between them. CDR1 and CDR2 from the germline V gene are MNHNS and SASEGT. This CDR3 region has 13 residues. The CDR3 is CASRRQTTGELFF. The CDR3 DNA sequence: TGTGCCAGCAGGAGACAGACCACCGGGGAGCTGTTTTTT.

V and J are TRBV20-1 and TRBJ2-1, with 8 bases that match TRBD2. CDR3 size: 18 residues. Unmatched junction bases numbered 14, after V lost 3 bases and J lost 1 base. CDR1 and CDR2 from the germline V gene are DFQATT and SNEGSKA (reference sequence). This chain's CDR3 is CSARPPAGEMGSYNEQFF. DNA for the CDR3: TGCAGTGCTAGGCCCCCAGCGGGAGAGATGGGATCCTACAATGAGCAGTTCTTC.